The present entry profiles one T cell receptor (beta chain) with its context. Its cognate antigen is unknown. This sample is drawn from a study of long-term antiretroviral therapy in people with HIV. Overall study: The 2015 recommendation for immediate ART came about a decade after the earliest samples. Overall study findings and caveats: Collection of the blood, which took place between about 2003 and 2017, possibly occurred under older ART regimens. Nothing was known about ART adherence, viral resistance or changes in therapy.

Germline V CDR1 and CDR2: SGHRS, YFSETQ. With V trimmed by 1 base and J by 5 bases, 5 bases remained unmatched. This CDR3 contains 14 residues. Prior to DNA extraction, the samples held about 0.95-11 million cryopreserved PBMC. immunoSEQ v3.0 was run at survey level. The repertoire was sequenced with immunoSEQ multiplex PCR; TCRdb's copy has only in-frame clones and lacks some. The sample contains some 47,000 clones, nearly 95% of which appear only once. This chain connects TRBV5-1 to TRBJ1-2, with 7 bases fitting TRBD1. This TCR was recovered from a woman aged 50 to 60 with HIV. Material: unsorted PBMCs, obtained 3.7 years after starting antiretroviral therapy. CDR3 DNA: TGCGCCAGCAGCTTGTACGGGACAGAGTATGGCTACACCTTC. Amino acids: CASSLYGTEYGYTF.